This TCR beta chain is from a study of EBV T-cell therapy then PD-1 blockade in nasopharyngeal carcinoma. As to treatment: AdE1-LMPpoly-expanded autologous EBV-specific T-cell therapy followed by anti-PD-1 nivolumab. This clone was observed a handful of times. Its antigen is not identified. Assay: immunoSEQ multiplex PCR; the TCRdb copy retains only in-frame clones and omits some. The sample lists some 14,000 clones, 84% seen once, with 32% in the top ten. Germline V gene lookup returns CDR1 SGHDN and CDR2 FVKESK. There are 14 residues in the CDR3. The V end was cut by 1 base, the J end by 7 bases, with 14 bases between.

Material: CD8+ T cells from blood, obtained around day 100 from a patient whose treatment included autologous EBV-specific T cells and nivolumab. The origin of this receptor is a man aged 35 to 55 with nasopharyngeal carcinoma. The V gene is TRBV14, the J gene TRBJ2-7; D could derive from TRBD1 or TRBD2 (5 bases each). The CDR3 loop is CASSQGGPPGEQYF. CDR3 nucleotides: TGTGCCAGCAGCCAAGGGGGACCTCCGGGGGAGCAGTACTTC.